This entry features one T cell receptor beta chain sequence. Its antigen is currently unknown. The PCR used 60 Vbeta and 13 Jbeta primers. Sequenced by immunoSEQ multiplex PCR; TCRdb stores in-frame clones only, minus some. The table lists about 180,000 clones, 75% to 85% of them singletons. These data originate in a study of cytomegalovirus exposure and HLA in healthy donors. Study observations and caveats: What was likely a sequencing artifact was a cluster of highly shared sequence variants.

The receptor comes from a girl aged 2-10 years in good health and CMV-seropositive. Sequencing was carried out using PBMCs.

CDR3 bases: TGCGCCAGCAGTCAGTCACAACCACGGAGGTATCAGCCCCAGCATTTT. It encodes CASSQSQPRRYQPQHF. The chain employs TRBV23-1 and TRBJ1-5; D unclear. TRBV23-1 falls under the ORF class, with uncertain function. V lost 3 bases to trimming and J lost 5 bases, with 17 bases between them. The CDR3 has 16 amino acids.